These 27 T cell receptor beta chains were all obtained from the same sample, sequenced in a study of radiation and T cells in renal cell carcinoma. Indicated time point: blood 2 weeks post-SBRT. Described treatment: 15 Gy SBRT to primary tumor, nephrectomy 4 weeks later. TCRdb's copy holds only in-frame clones and misses some; the assay was immunoSEQ multiplex PCR. Of tens of thousands of clones in the sample, 86% were seen once. Sequenced material: blood, taken from a patient whose treatment included radiotherapy and nephrectomy. The receptors come from a woman aged 50 to 60 with renal cell carcinoma.

The genes are TRBV10-3 and TRBJ2-1, with D perhaps matching TRBD1 (6 bases). Trimming removed 2 bases from V and 0 bases from J, with 17 bases in between. The length of the CDR3 is 18 residues. The germline CDR1 and CDR2 sequences are ENHRY and SYGVKD. This CDR3 reads CAISEARAGVSSYNEQFF. In nucleotides, the CDR3 is TGTGCCATCAGTGAGGCGAGGGCAGGGGTTAGCTCCTACAATGAGCAGTTCTTC.

The rearrangement joins TRBV4-2 to TRBJ1-4, with a weak D call TRBD1 (5 bases). Germline V gene data show CDR1 as LGHNA and CDR2 as YNFKEQ. Trimming left V 5 bases short and J 0 bases short, with 7 bases between. This CDR3 comprises 14 residues. CDR3 protein: CASSTGATNEKLFF. CDR3 DNA: TGTGCCAGCAGCACAGGTGCAACTAATGAAAAACTGTTTTTT.

The chain uses TRBV7-2 and TRBJ1-5, with D perhaps TRBD1 (6 bases). CDR1 SGHTA and CDR2 FQGNSA come from the germline V gene. The germline V and J ends were trimmed by 4 bases and 0 bases, with 10 bases remaining between them. The CDR3 length is 15 residues. CDR3 nucleotides: TGTGCCAGCAGCTCTAGGGGACATAGCAATCAGCCCCAGCATTTT. Protein: CASSSRGHSNQPQHF.

V and J are TRBV5-5 and TRBJ2-5; D uncertain. V was shortened by 1 base and J by 5 bases, with 15 bases between the two germline ends. The CDR3 spans 15 residues. From germline, CDR1 is SGHKS and CDR2 YYEKEE (reference sequence). The chain's CDR3 is CASSLSRFSAETQYF. As DNA, the CDR3 is TGTGCCAGCAGCTTGTCCAGATTTTCGGCGGAGACCCAGTACTTC.

This chain joins TRBV6-5 and TRBJ1-2, with D maybe TRBD1 (6 bases). Trimming took off 2 bases at V and 8 bases at J, with 15 bases between the two ends. From germline, CDR1 is MNHEY and CDR2 SVGAGI. This CDR3 is built from 14 residues. The CDR3 is CASSYGEQGGGYTF. The CDR3 coding sequence is TGTGCCAGCAGTTACGGGGAACAGGGTGGGGGCTACACCTTC.

This sequence joins TRBV7-9 and TRBJ2-3; unclear D gene. There are 11 residues in the CDR3. Trimming removed 5 bases at V and 7 bases at J, with 7 bases between. Looked up from germline, CDR1 is SEHNR and CDR2 is FQNEAQ (reference sequence). CDR3: CASSNPYTQYF. CDR3 sequence (DNA): TGTGCCAGCAGCAACCCATATACGCAGTATTTT.

The chain recombines TRBV7-2 with TRBJ2-1, with 7 nucleotides matching TRBD2. CDR1 and CDR2 from the germline V gene are SGHTA and FQGNSA. This CDR3 comprises 15 residues. V gave up 3 bases and J gave up 3 bases; unmatched junction bases: 5. In DNA form, the CDR3 reads TGTGCCAGCAGCTTGTCTAGCGGAGGCTACAATGAGCAGTTCTTC. Its translation: CASSLSSGGYNEQFF.

The rearrangement links TRBV7-2 to TRBJ2-2; D is perhaps TRBD2 (6 bases). Germline CDR1 is SGHTA and CDR2 is FQGNSA. The CDR3 runs 17 residues. V was pared by 3 bases and J by 7 bases, with 21 bases between. The CDR3 is CASSFRGRTLGGGELFF. The CDR3 nucleotides read TGTGCCAGCAGCTTTCGTGGGCGTACTCTGGGGGGCGGGGAGCTGTTTTTT.

The rearrangement uses TRBV29-1 and TRBJ2-7; D is ambiguous. V was cut by 4 bases and J by 0 bases, with 10 bases left in between. Germline lookup yields CDR1 SQVTM and CDR2 ANQGSEA. There are 13 residues in the CDR3. CDR3 sequence: CSVVRHSSYEQYF. The CDR3 nucleotides read TGCAGCGTTGTCCGTCATAGCTCCTACGAGCAGTACTTC.

V is TRBV28 and J is TRBJ2-3; D unclear. The CDR3 extends over 15 amino acids. Trimming took off 10 bases at V and 0 bases at J, with 17 bases between the two ends. CDR1 and CDR2 (germline): MDHEN, SYDVKM. CDR3 nucleotide sequence: TGTGCCACCAAAAGTCTCCGTCGTAGCACAGATACGCAGTATTTT. Its translation: CATKSLRRSTDTQYF.

This chain joins TRBV18 and TRBJ2-1, with D possibly being TRBD2 (7 bases). Germline loops: CDR1 KGHSH, CDR2 LQKENI. The CDR3 extends over 15 amino acids. V was trimmed by 3 bases and J by 0 bases, leaving 9 bases between them. The CDR3 sequence: CASSPGGPSYNEQFF. The CDR3 region has the DNA TGTGCCAGCTCACCCGGGGGGCCCTCCTACAATGAGCAGTTCTTC.

The V gene is TRBV5-6, the J gene TRBJ1-1; maybe TRBD1 (5 bases). The CDR3 has 11 residues. Trimming took off 2 bases at V and 7 bases at J, with 6 bases between the two ends. The germline V gene has CDR1 SGHDT and CDR2 YYEEEE. CDR3 loop: CASSFDSEAFF. The CDR3 DNA reads as TGTGCCAGCAGCTTCGACAGTGAAGCTTTCTTT.

The chain joins TRBV5-5 to TRBJ2-7; the match to TRBD2 covers 8 bases. The V and J ends lost 7 bases and 9 bases, in that order; junction bases with no gene match: 12. There are 13 residues in the CDR3. In germline, CDR1 is SGHKS, CDR2 YYEKEE (reference sequence). CDR3 nucleotides: TGTGCCAGCGAACACGCGGGGGGACTGCTGCAGTACTTC. The encoded protein is CASEHAGGLLQYF. Full variable domain (missing parts from reference TRBV5-5 and TRBJ2-7): DAGVTQSPTHLIKTRGQQVTLRCSPISGHKSVSWYQQVLGQGPQFIFQYYEKEERGRGNFPDRFSARQFPNYSSELNVNALLLGDSALYLCASEHAGGLLQYFGPGTRLTVT.

The genes are TRBV7-6 and TRBJ2-7; 11 bases are shared with TRBD1. CDR3 length: 15 amino acids. Looked up from germline, CDR1 is SGHVS and CDR2 is FNYEAQ. V lost 4 bases and J lost 3; bases outside the gene matches: 5. The CDR3, as DNA: TGTGCCAGCAGCTCCGGGACAGGGGGAGGCTACGAGCAGTACTTC. Translating it yields CASSSGTGGGYEQYF.

The rearrangement links TRBV7-2 to TRBJ2-7; TRBD2 matches 11 bases. The CDR3 covers 17 residues. V gave up 3 bases and J gave up 0 bases; unmatched junction bases: 7. Germline V gene sequence: CDR1 SGHTA, CDR2 FQGNSA. CDR3 protein: CASSLGSGGVSSYEQYF. The CDR3 region has the DNA TGTGCCAGCAGCTTGGGTAGCGGGGGGGTCAGCTCCTACGAGCAGTACTTC.

The gene calls are TRBV1 and TRBJ2-3. TRBV1 is classified as a pseudogene. The CDR3 has 15 residues. The CDR3 coding sequence is TGCACCAGCAGCCCCCCTTCCCATGGCACAGATACGCAGTATTTT. It specifies CTSSPPSHGTDTQYF.

The CDR3 nucleotides are TGTGCCAGCAGCTTATCCGGGATCGACTATGGCTACACCTTC. The encoded protein is CASSLSGIDYGYTF. The chain joins TRBV5-4 to TRBJ1-2; D remains ambiguous. The ends were cut back, 2 bases at V and 3 bases at J, with 11 bases in the middle. Germline V gene lookup returns CDR1 SGHNT and CDR2 YYREEE (reference sequence). This CDR3 has 14 amino acids.

This clone was observed a handful of times. V gene TRBV4-1 combines with J gene TRBJ2-3, with 7 bases aligning to TRBD1. The V segment lost 1 base and the J segment 2 bases; nucleotides outside the gene matches: 6. This CDR3 is built from 16 residues. Germline values: CDR1 MGHRA, CDR2 YSYEKL. CDR3 bases: TGCGCCAGCAGCCAAGGTGCGACAGGGTCCACAGATACGCAGTATTTT. Protein product: CASSQGATGSTDTQYF.

The J gene is TRBJ1-2, the V gene TRBV5-4, with TRBD1 matching over 8 bases. CDR1 and CDR2 from the germline V gene are SGHNT and YYREEE (reference sequence). The CDR3 contains 14 residues. V gave up 0 bases and J gave up 7 bases; unmatched junction bases: 5. The CDR3 bases are TGTGCCAGCAGCTTGGCAGGGGGCGCGGGTGGCTACACCTTC. Protein: CASSLAGGAGGYTF.

This chain links TRBV4-3 with TRBJ2-7; 8 bases align to TRBD1. CDR1 LGHNA and CDR2 YSLEER come from the germline V gene. CDR3 length equals 15 residues. V was clipped by 3 bases and J by 3 bases; unmatched bases: 7. The CDR3 here is CASSQAGQGGYEQYF. The CDR3 nucleotides read TGCGCCAGCAGCCAGGCTGGACAGGGAGGCTACGAGCAGTACTTC.

As regards this clone: The junction differs from germline at one of its ends, possibly a read error. The rearrangement joins TRBV30 to TRBJ1-6; 7 nucleotides line up with TRBD1. The germline gives CDR1 GTSNPN, CDR2 SVGIG (reference sequence). This CDR3 is built from 13 residues. CDR3 DNA sequence: TGTGCCTTCGACAGGGACCCTAATCCACCCCTCCACTTT. This gives the protein CAFDRDPNPPLHF.

This chain links TRBV6-1 with TRBJ1-2; 10 bases line up with TRBD1. This CDR3 is built from 13 residues. The germline CDR1 and CDR2 sequences are MNHNS and SASEGT. The J segment lost 13 bases and the V segment lost 6 bases, leaving 11 bases of the junction unmatched. The CDR3 region is CASSPGQGRDGTF. DNA for the CDR3: TGTGCCAGCAGCCCGGGACAGGGGAGGGATGGCACCTTC.

CDR3 amino acids: CASSLAGKGYEQYF. In DNA, the CDR3 is TGTGCCAGCAGCTTAGCGGGTAAGGGATACGAGCAGTACTTC. The V and J genes are TRBV7-2 and TRBJ2-7; D unclear. Germline assignment: CDR1 SGHTA and CDR2 FQGNSA. There are 14 residues in the CDR3. Between the trimmed V and J ends, which lost 0 bases and 4 bases, there was a span of 10 bases.

J is TRBJ2-1 and V is TRBV27, with TRBD2 matching 10 bases. This CDR3 has 17 residues. V was pared by 6 bases and J by 4 bases, with 12 bases of the junction left unmatched. CDR1 is MNHEY, CDR2 SMNVEV, per germline (reference sequence). DNA for the CDR3: TGTGCCAGCAGATCGGGGAGCGGGAGGGCCTCTTACAATGAGCAGTTCTTC. Translated: CASRSGSGRASYNEQFF.

J is TRBJ2-7 and V is TRBV5-1; D perhaps matches TRBD1 (6 bases). The ends were cut back, 1 base at V and 0 bases at J, with 14 bases in the middle. Per the germline V gene, CDR1 is SGHRS and CDR2 is YFSETQ. The CDR3 runs to 16 residues. The CDR3 sequence: CASSLTFEGHSYEQYF. CDR3 coding DNA: TGCGCCAGCAGCTTGACCTTCGAGGGACACTCCTACGAGCAGTACTTC. The whole variable domain, filled in from reference TRBV5-1 and TRBJ2-7, reads KAGVTQTPRYLIKTRGQQVTLSCSPISGHRSVSWYQQTPGQGLQFLFEYFSETQRNKGNFPGRFSGRQFSNSRSEMNVSTLELGDSALYLCASSLTFEGHSYEQYFGPGTRLTVT.

J is TRBJ2-1 and V is TRBV10-2; the match to TRBD2 covers 12 bases. Trimming cost V 6 bases and J 10 bases; bases outside gene matches: 13. The CDR3 runs to 16 residues. The germline gives CDR1 WSHSY, CDR2 SAAADI. The CDR3, as DNA: TGCGCCAGCAGCCGACTAGCGGGGGTACCCTTCGGGGAGCAGTTCTTC. Protein product: CASSRLAGVPFGEQFF.

V usage is TRBV19 and J usage is TRBJ2-3; TRBD1 is a possible D gene (6 bases). Germline V gene data show CDR1 as LNHDA and CDR2 as SQIVND (reference sequence). V lost 7 bases to trimming and J lost 6 bases, with 17 bases between them. The CDR3 totals 14 residues. CDR3 amino acids: CASNTGKGRDTQYF. CDR3 bases: TGTGCCAGTAATACAGGGAAGGGCAGGGATACGCAGTATTTT. Full variable domain (missing parts from reference TRBV19 and TRBJ2-3): DGGITQSPKYLFRKEGQNVTLSCEQNLNHDAMYWYRQDPGQGLRLIYYSQIVNDFQKGDIAEGYSVSREKKESFPLTVTSAQKNPTAFYLCASNTGKGRDTQYFGPGTRLTVL.